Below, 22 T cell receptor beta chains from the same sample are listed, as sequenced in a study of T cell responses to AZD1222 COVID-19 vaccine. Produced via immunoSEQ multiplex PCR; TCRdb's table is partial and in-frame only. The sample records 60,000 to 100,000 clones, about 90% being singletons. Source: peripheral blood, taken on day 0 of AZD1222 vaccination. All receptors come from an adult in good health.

CDR3 coding DNA: TGTGCCACCAGCAGCCAGTCCACAAGTTACAATGAGCAGTTCTTC. This codes for CATSSQSTSYNEQFF. The chain has TRBV15 and TRBJ2-1; D not resolved. V was shortened by 3 bases and J by 4 bases, with 13 bases between the two germline ends. CDR1 LNHNV and CDR2 YYDKDF come from the germline V gene (reference sequence). The CDR3 sequence is 15 residues long.

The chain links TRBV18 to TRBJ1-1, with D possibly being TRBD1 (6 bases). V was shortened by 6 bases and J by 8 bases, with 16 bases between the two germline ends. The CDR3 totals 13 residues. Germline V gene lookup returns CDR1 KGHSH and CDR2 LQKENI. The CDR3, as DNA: TGTGCCAGCTCCCCGATGGCGGGACAAGAAGCTTTCTTT. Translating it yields CASSPMAGQEAFF.

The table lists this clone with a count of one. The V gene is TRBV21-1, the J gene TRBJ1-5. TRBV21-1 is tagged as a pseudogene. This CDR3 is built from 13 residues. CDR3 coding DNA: TGTGCCAGCAGCCCCCCCCGGGGACAGCCCCAGCATTTT. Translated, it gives CASSPPRGQPQHF.

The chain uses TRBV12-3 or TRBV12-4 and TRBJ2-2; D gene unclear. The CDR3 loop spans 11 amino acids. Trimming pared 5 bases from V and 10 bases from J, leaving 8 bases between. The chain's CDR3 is CASSRAEELFF. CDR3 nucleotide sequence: TGTGCCAGCAGTAGAGCCGAGGAGCTGTTTTTT.

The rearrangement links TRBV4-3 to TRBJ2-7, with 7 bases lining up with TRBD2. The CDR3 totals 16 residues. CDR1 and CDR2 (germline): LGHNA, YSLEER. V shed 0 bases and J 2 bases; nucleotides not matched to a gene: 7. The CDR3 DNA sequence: TGCGCCAGCAGCCAAGATCCCAGCGGGACCCCCTACGAGCAGTACTTC. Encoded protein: CASSQDPSGTPYEQYF.

The CDR3 spells CASSFAQGSLGYTF. The DNA of the CDR3 is TGTGCCAGCAGCTTCGCGCAGGGTTCGCTTGGCTACACCTTC. The chain links TRBV11-2 to TRBJ1-2, with D possibly TRBD1 on 5 matching bases. The CDR3 length is 14 residues. Trimming cost V 3 bases and J 7 bases, with 15 bases left between them. Germline CDR1 is SGHAT and CDR2 is FQNNGV.

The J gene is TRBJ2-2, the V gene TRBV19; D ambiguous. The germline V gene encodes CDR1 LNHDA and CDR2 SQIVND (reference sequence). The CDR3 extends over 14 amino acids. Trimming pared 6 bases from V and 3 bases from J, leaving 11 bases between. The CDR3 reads CASRKGPDTGELFF. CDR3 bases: TGTGCCAGTAGAAAGGGCCCTGACACCGGGGAGCTGTTTTTT. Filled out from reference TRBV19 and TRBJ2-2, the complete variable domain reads DGGITQSPKYLFRKEGQNVTLSCEQNLNHDAMYWYRQDPGQGLRLIYYSQIVNDFQKGDIAEGYSVSREKKESFPLTVTSAQKNPTAFYLCASRKGPDTGELFFGEGSRLTVL.

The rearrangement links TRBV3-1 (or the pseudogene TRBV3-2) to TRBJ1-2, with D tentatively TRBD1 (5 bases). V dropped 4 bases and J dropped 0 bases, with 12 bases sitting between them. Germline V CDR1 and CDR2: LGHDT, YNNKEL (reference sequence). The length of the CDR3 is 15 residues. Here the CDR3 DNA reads TGTGCCAGCAGCCCGGGACCAACTACTAACTATGGCTACACCTTC. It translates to CASSPGPTTNYGYTF.

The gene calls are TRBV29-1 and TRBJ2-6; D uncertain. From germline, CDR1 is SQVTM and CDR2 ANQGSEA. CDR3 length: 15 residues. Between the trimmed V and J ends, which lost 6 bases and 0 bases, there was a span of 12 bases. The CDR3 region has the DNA TGCAGCGTCCGAAAGGGCACCTCTGGGGCCAACGTCCTGACTTTC. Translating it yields CSVRKGTSGANVLTF.

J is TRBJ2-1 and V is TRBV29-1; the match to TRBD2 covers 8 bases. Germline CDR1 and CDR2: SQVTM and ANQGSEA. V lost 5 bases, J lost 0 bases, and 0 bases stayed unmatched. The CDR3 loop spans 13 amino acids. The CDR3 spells CSVSGGSYNEQFF. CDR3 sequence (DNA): TGCAGCGTTAGCGGGGGCTCCTACAATGAGCAGTTCTTC.

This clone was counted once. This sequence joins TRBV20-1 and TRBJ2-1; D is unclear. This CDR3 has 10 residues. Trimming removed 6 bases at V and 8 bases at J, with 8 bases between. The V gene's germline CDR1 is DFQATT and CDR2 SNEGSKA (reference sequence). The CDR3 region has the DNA TGCAGTGCGGGCCCCTATGAGCAGTTCTTC. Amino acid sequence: CSAGPYEQFF.

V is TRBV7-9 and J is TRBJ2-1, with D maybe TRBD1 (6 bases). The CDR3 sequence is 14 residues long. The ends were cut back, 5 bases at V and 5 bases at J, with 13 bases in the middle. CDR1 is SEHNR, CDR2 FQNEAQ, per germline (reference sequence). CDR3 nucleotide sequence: TGTGCCAGCAGCCCCCGGGACAAAGACAATGAGCAGTTCTTC. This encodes CASSPRDKDNEQFF.

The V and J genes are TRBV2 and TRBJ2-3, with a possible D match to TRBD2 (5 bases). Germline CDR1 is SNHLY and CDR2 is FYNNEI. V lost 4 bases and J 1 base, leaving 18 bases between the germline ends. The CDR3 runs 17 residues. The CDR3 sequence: CASSGLGGGGGTDTQYF. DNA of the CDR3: TGTGCCAGCAGTGGGCTGGGTGGAGGAGGCGGCACAGATACGCAGTATTTT.

The CDR3 protein is CASIMGLRETQYF. The CDR3 nucleotides are TGTGCCAGCATAATGGGACTTCGAGAGACCCAGTACTTC. The J gene is TRBJ2-5, the V gene TRBV6-5; a weak D match, TRBD2 (6 bases). CDR1 is MNHEY, CDR2 SVGAGI, per germline. The CDR3 totals 13 residues. V gave up 7 bases and J gave up 4 bases, with 13 bases separating them.

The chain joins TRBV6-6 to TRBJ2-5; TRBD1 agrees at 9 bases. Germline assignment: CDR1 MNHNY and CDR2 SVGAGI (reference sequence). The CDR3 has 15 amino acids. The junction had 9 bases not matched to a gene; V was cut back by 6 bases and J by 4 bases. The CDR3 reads CASSRPTGGGETQYF. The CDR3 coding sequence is TGTGCCAGCAGCCGCCCGACAGGGGGAGGAGAGACCCAGTACTTC.

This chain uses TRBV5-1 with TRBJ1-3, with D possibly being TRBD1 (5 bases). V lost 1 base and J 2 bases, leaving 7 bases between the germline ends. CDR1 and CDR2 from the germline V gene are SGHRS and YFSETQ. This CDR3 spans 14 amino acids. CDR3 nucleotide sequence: TGCGCCAGCAGCTTGTCAGGGACTGGAAACACCATATATTTT. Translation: CASSLSGTGNTIYF.

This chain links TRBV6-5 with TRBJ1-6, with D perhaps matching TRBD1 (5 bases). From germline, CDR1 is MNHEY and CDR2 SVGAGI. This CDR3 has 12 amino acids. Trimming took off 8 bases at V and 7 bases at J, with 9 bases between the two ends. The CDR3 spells CASGTYNSPLHF. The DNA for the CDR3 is TGTGCCAGCGGGACTTACAATTCACCCCTCCACTTT.

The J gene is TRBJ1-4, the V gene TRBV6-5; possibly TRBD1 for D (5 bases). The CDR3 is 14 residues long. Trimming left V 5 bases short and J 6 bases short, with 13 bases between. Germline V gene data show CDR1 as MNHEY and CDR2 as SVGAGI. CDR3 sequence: CASSRRDGDEKLFF. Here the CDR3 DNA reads TGTGCCAGCAGTAGACGGGACGGAGATGAAAAACTGTTTTTT.

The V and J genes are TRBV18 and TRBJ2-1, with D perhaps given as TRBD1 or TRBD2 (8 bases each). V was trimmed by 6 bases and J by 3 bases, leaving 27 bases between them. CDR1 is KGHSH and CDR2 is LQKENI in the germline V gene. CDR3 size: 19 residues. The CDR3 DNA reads TGTGCCAGCTCGGCAGGGGGCGGGAGGTTCTCCTTATTCTACAATGAGCAGTTCTTC. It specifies CASSAGGGRFSLFYNEQFF.

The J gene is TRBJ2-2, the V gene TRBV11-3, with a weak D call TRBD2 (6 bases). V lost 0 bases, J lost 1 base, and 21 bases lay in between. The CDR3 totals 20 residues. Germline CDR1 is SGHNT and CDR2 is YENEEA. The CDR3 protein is CASSLDFLATTFWNTGELFF. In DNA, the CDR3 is TGTGCCAGCAGCTTAGATTTCCTAGCGACCACCTTCTGGAACACCGGGGAGCTGTTTTTT.

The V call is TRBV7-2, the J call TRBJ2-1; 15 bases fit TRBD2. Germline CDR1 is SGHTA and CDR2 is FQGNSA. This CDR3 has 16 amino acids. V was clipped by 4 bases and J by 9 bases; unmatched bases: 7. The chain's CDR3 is CASSYKGLAGGTEQFF. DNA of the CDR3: TGTGCCAGCAGCTATAAAGGACTAGCGGGAGGGACTGAGCAGTTCTTC. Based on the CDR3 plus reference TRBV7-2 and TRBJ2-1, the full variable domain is GAGVSQSPSNKVTEKGKDVELRCDPISGHTALYWYRQSLGQGLEFLIYFQGNSAPDKSGLPSDRFSAERTGGSVSTLTIQRTQQEDSAVYLCASSYKGLAGGTEQFFGPGTRLTVL.

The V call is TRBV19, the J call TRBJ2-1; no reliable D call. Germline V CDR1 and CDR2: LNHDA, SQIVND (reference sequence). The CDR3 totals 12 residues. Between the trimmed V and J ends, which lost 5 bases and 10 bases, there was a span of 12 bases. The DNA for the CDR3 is TGTGCCAGTAGTTGGCAATTCGGCGAGCAGTTCTTC. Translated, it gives CASSWQFGEQFF.